This is a list of T cell receptor beta chains from one sample in a study of T cells in Graves' hyperthyroidism and ophthalmopathy. TCRdb re-derived calls from the multiplex PCR reads in MiXCR, one entry per CDR3 protein. Altogether about 300,000 distinct CDR3 sequences are present, less than 30% being singletons, with the ten largest covering over 25%. Source material: blood. The receptors derive from a man aged 40-49 years with Graves' hyperthyroidism that later progressed to Graves' ophthalmopathy. Each CDR3 is given with its conserved first and last residue. A D gene is named only where the DNA matches it firmly. The size field is filled for only some rows; it gives once, few, many or a size class.

CDR3 protein | CDR3 DNA | J gene | D gene | clone size | V gene
CASSPLPTDFLNTEAFF | TGTGCCAGCAGCCCACTCCCGACGGACTTTCTGAACACTGAAGCTTTCTTT | TRBJ1-1 | - | many | TRBV11-1
CASSAGGPYEQYF | TGTGCCAGCAGCGCCGGCGGGCCCTACGAGCAGTACTTC | TRBJ2-7 | - | many | TRBV9
CAISESYDGINYGYTF | TGTGCCATCAGTGAGTCTTACGACGGGATCAACTATGGCTACACCTTC | TRBJ1-2 | - | few | TRBV10-3
CAWSGENQPQHF | TGTGCCTGGAGTGGAGAAAATCAGCCCCAGCATTTT | TRBJ1-5 | - | many | TRBV30
CASSSHFSNTEAFF | TGTGCCAGCAGTTCCCATTTTAGCAACACTGAAGCTTTCTTT | TRBJ1-1 | - | many | TRBV6-5
CASSPYSGTGTQPQHF | TGTGCCAGCAGTCCCTACTCCGGGACAGGGACCCAGCCCCAGCATTTT | TRBJ1-5 | TRBD1 | - | TRBV28
CATGTGLEETQYF | TGTGCCACCGGAACAGGGCTGGAAGAGACCCAGTACTTC | TRBJ2-5 | - | - | TRBV6-4
CASNPTGDKNIQYF | TGTGCCAGCAATCCGACAGGGGACAAAAACATTCAGTACTTC | TRBJ2-4 | TRBD1 | many | TRBV2
CSASSSNSNQPQHF | TGCAGTGCTAGCAGCAGCAATAGCAATCAGCCCCAGCATTTT | TRBJ1-5 | - | many | TRBV20-1
CSVALGGDQETQYF | TGCAGCGTTGCCTTAGGGGGGGACCAAGAGACCCAGTACTTC | TRBJ2-5 | - | many | TRBV29-1
CASTMTGGLFGYTF | TGTGCCAGCACTATGACAGGGGGATTGTTTGGCTACACCTTC | TRBJ1-2 | TRBD1 | - | TRBV6-2/TRBV6-3
CASLRTGSYEQYF | TGTGCCAGCCTCCGGACAGGCTCCTACGAGCAGTACTTC | TRBJ2-7 | TRBD1 | - | TRBV28
CASSFSRGPRYGYTF | TGTGCCAGCAGTTTTTCAAGGGGCCCTCGGTATGGCTACACCTTC | TRBJ1-2 | - | - | TRBV27
CASSSYGTSGSETQYF | TGTGCCAGCAGTTCCTACGGGACTAGCGGGAGTGAGACCCAGTACTTC | TRBJ2-5 | TRBD2 | - | TRBV6-5
CASSLSSGNQPQHF | TGTGCCAGCAGCTTATCAAGTGGCAATCAGCCCCAGCATTTT | TRBJ1-5 | - | - | TRBV7-2
CASSSAGYQPQHF | TGTGCCAGCAGTTCGGCAGGGTATCAGCCCCAGCATTTT | TRBJ1-5 | - | many | TRBV6-2/TRBV6-3
CASSPTGLRYEQYF | TGTGCCAGCAGTCCCACGGGACTACGCTACGAGCAGTACTTC | TRBJ2-7 | TRBD2 | many | TRBV12-3/TRBV12-4
CASSQERRGHEQFF | TGTGCCAGCAGCCAAGAGAGGCGGGGCCATGAGCAGTTCTTC | TRBJ2-1 | - | many | TRBV14
CASSARTGNNYGYTF | TGTGCCAGCAGCGCCCGGACAGGAAACAACTATGGCTACACCTTC | TRBJ1-2 | TRBD1 | many | TRBV9
CASRQTGANGYTF | TGTGCCAGCAGACAAACAGGGGCGAACGGCTACACCTTC | TRBJ1-2 | TRBD1 | many | TRBV2
CASSLGGTETQYF | TGTGCCAGCAGCTTAGGCGGGACAGAGACCCAGTACTTC | TRBJ2-5 | - | many | TRBV7-9
CASRLTWRNYGYTF | TGTGCCAGCAGACTGACGTGGCGGAACTATGGCTACACCTTC | TRBJ1-2 | - | once | TRBV6-1
CASSERGGQDGYTF | TGTGCCAGCAGTGAGCGAGGGGGCCAAGATGGCTACACCTTC | TRBJ1-2 | TRBD1 | once | TRBV6-1
CASSATSWETQYF | TGTGCCAGCAGCGCGACTAGCTGGGAGACCCAGTACTTC | TRBJ2-5 | TRBD2 | many | TRBV6-1
CSAYGRLEAFF | TGCAGTGCTTACGGGAGACTTGAAGCTTTCTTT | TRBJ1-1 | - | many | TRBV20-1
CASSSRGTDEIYEQYF | TGTGCCAGCAGCTCGAGGGGGACAGACGAGATTTACGAGCAGTACTTC | TRBJ2-7 | TRBD1 | many | TRBV7-8
CAWRKGQVRNYGYTF | TGTGCCTGGAGAAAAGGACAGGTCAGAAACTATGGCTACACCTTC | TRBJ1-2 | TRBD1 | many | TRBV30
CATSRDLGPGNQPQHF | TGTGCCACCAGCAGAGATCTTGGACCTGGAAATCAGCCCCAGCATTTT | TRBJ1-5 | - | many | TRBV15
CASSEGQPQHF | TGTGCCAGCAGTGAAGGTCAGCCCCAGCATTTT | TRBJ1-5 | - | many | TRBV12-3/TRBV12-4
CASMGAGSNTEAFF | TGTGCCAGCATGGGAGCGGGCAGCAACACTGAAGCTTTCTTT | TRBJ1-1 | - | once | TRBV6-2/TRBV6-3
CASSFVDQPQHF | TGTGCCAGCAGTTTTGTAGACCAGCCCCAGCATTTT | TRBJ1-5 | - | many | TRBV12-3/TRBV12-4
CASSLASGSFSEETQYF | TGCGCCAGCAGCTTGGCTAGCGGGAGTTTTTCGGAAGAGACCCAGTACTTC | TRBJ2-5 | TRBD2 | many | TRBV5-1
CASSLTLAANTGELFF | TGCGCCAGCAGTTTGACCTTAGCGGCGAACACCGGGGAGCTGTTTTTT | TRBJ2-2 | - | many | TRBV5-1
CASSLAPVSYEQYF | TGTGCCAGCAGTTTAGCGCCAGTGTCCTACGAGCAGTACTTC | TRBJ2-7 | - | - | TRBV12-3/TRBV12-4
CASLLVPRAEAFF | TGTGCCAGCCTCCTCGTCCCGAGGGCTGAAGCTTTCTTT | TRBJ1-1 | - | - | TRBV12-3/TRBV12-4
CASSDPGQASYEQYF | TGTGCCAGCAGCGACCCGGGACAGGCCTCCTACGAGCAGTACTTC | TRBJ2-7 | TRBD1 | - | TRBV28
CASSDRQPNQPQHF | TGTGCCAGCAGTGACCGACAGCCCAATCAGCCCCAGCATTTT | TRBJ1-5 | - | - | TRBV6-1
CASSSREARTTGELFF | TGCGCCAGCAGCTCCCGGGAGGCCCGGACCACCGGGGAGCTGTTTTTT | TRBJ2-2 | TRBD2 | few | TRBV5-1
CASSLSGGAYQPQHF | TGTGCCAGCAGTTTATCAGGGGGAGCTTATCAGCCCCAGCATTTT | TRBJ1-5 | TRBD1 | - | TRBV28
CASRTTSRGYNSPLHF | TGTGCCAGCCGCACAACAAGCCGGGGTTATAATTCACCCCTCCACTTT | TRBJ1-6 | - | few | TRBV6-1
CASSLGKGQYGYTF | TGCGCCAGCTCCTTAGGAAAGGGACAGTATGGCTACACCTTC | TRBJ1-2 | TRBD1 | many | TRBV4-1
CASSYSLEGNQPQHF | TGTGCCAGCAGCTATAGTCTAGAGGGCAATCAGCCCCAGCATTTT | TRBJ1-5 | - | - | TRBV11-2
CASSYTSGTTYEQYF | TGTGCCAGCAGTTACACTAGCGGGACGACCTACGAGCAGTACTTC | TRBJ2-7 | TRBD2 | - | TRBV6-5
CASSLLSSPLHF | TGTGCCAGCAGCTTATTAAGTTCACCCCTCCACTTT | TRBJ1-6 | - | many | TRBV13
CAGTSRAASGELFF | TGTGCCGGGACTAGCCGCGCCGCCTCCGGGGAGCTGTTTTTT | TRBJ2-2 | TRBD2 | - | TRBV2
CASSKGTGELFF | TGTGCCAGCAGCAAGGGCACCGGGGAGCTGTTTTTT | TRBJ2-2 | - | - | TRBV6-1
CASSEYYGGTRGYEQYF | TGTGCCAGCAGTGAATATTATGGGGGGACAAGAGGATACGAGCAGTACTTC | TRBJ2-7 | - | many | TRBV25-1
CASSQTGGTGNTIYF | TGTGCCAGCAGCCAGACGGGGGGTACGGGAAACACCATATATTTT | TRBJ1-3 | - | many | TRBV11-2
CASSLRLAGGEGEQYF | TGTGCCAGCAGTTTACGACTAGCGGGAGGGGAAGGCGAGCAGTACTTC | TRBJ2-7 | TRBD2 | many | TRBV6-5
CASSLEGPPWGNSPLHF | TGCGCCAGCAGCTTGGAGGGGCCCCCCTGGGGTAATTCACCCCTCCACTTT | TRBJ1-6 | - | many | TRBV5-1
CASSEGPENYGYTF | TGTGCCAGCAGTGAAGGTCCAGAGAACTATGGCTACACCTTC | TRBJ1-2 | - | few | TRBV6-1
CSALRAGGEQYF | TGCAGTGCTTTAAGGGCGGGTGGCGAGCAGTACTTC | TRBJ2-7 | - | - | TRBV20-1
CSASRASGTSTDTQYF | TGCAGTGCTAGTAGGGCTAGCGGGACTAGCACAGATACGCAGTATTTT | TRBJ2-3 | TRBD2 | many | TRBV20-1
CASKFGTDSYEQYF | TGTGCCAGCAAGTTCGGTACAGACTCCTACGAGCAGTACTTC | TRBJ2-7 | - | many | TRBV6-5
CASTPVLGPGETQYF | TGTGCCAGCACCCCCGTTTTGGGGCCGGGAGAGACCCAGTACTTC | TRBJ2-5 | - | many | TRBV28
CASSSDISSLVNTEAFF | TGTGCCAGCAGCTCCGATATTTCGAGTTTAGTGAACACTGAAGCTTTCTTT | TRBJ1-1 | - | many | TRBV7-2
CSVLLTDTQYF | TGCAGCGTCCTTCTCACAGATACGCAGTATTTT | TRBJ2-3 | - | many | TRBV29-1